One sample yielded the 2 T cell receptor beta chains listed below, sequenced in a study of vaccination and CD4 T cells after COVID-19. A single record per CDR3 protein comes from TCRdb applying MiXCR to the PCR reads. The repertoire holds 20,000 to 25,000 distinct CDR3 sequences, with around three fifths as singletons. The source material was CD4+ T cells from blood, sampled before SARS-CoV-2 vaccination. These receptors all stem from a human donor who had recovered from COVID-19.

The J gene is TRBJ2-5, the V gene TRBV15; D is uncertain. Germline V gene lookup returns CDR1 LNHNV and CDR2 YYDKDF (reference sequence). The CDR3 loop spans 15 amino acids. Between the trimmed V and J ends, which lost 0 bases and 2 bases, there was a span of 10 bases. The CDR3 DNA reads as TGTGCCACCAGCAGAGATCCCGGCCCGCAAGAGACCCAGTACTTC. Translating gives CATSRDPGPQETQYF.

This chain connects TRBV6-1 to TRBJ1-5, with TRBD1 as a possible D gene (5 bases). Germline CDR1 MNHNS, CDR2 SASEGT. V dropped 6 bases and J dropped 7 bases, with 16 bases sitting between them. The CDR3 covers 14 residues. The CDR3 spells CASSRDKGRQPQHF. In nucleotides, the CDR3 is TGTGCCAGCAGCCGAGACAAGGGGCGGCAGCCCCAGCATTTT.